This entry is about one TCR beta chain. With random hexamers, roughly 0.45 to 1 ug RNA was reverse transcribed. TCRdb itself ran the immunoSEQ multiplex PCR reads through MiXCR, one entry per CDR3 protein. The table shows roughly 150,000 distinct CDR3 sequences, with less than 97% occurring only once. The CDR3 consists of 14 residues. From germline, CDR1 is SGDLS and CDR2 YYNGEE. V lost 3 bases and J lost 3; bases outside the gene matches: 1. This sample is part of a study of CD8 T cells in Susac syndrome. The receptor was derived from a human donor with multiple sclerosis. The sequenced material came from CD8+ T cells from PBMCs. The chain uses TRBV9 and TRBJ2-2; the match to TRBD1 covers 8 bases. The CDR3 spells CASSAGGDTGELFF. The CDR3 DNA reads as TGTGCCAGCAGCGCAGGGGGCGACACCGGGGAGCTGTTTTTT. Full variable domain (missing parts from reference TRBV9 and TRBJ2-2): DSGVTQTPKHLITATGQRVTLRCSPRSGDLSVYWYQQSLDQGLQFLIQYYNGEERAKGNILERFSAQQFPDLHSELNLSSLELGDSALYFCASSAGGDTGELFFGEGSRLTVL.